These T cell receptor beta chains were read from a single sample in a study of T cell changes during pregnancy in multiple sclerosis. Here immunoSEQ multiplex PCR was the method, and the copy in TCRdb shows in-frame clones only, minus some. Found here are 30,000 or so clones, 85% to 90% of them singletons; the top ten hold 0.65% to 0.9%. Here the sequenced sample was CD4+ T cells from peripheral blood mononuclear cells, taken in the second trimester of pregnancy. The receptors here all came from a female donor with multiple sclerosis, enrolled in a pregnancy study. The CDR3 runs from the conserved cysteine through the conserved F or W. Each record gives: V gene, CDR3 length, CDR3 protein.

TRBV9 | 13 | CASSAAGNYGYTF
TRBV5-1 | 16 | CASSFGPGQGGAEAFF
TRBV2 | 11 | CASSGYGTQYF
TRBV6-6 | 13 | CASKLDLNQPQHF
TRBV5-1 | 16 | CASSLGDGQDAYGYTF
TRBV2 | 16 | CASSVPSSGGAGEQFF
TRBV5-1 | 17 | CASSFNFRGQGAGGYTF
TRBV28 | 14 | CASSLWETTRGYTF
TRBV7-2 | 16 | CASSFSGVRFGTEAFF
TRBV7-2 | 13 | CASSVFVTGELFF
TRBV6-5 | 13 | CASSKMGPNGYTF